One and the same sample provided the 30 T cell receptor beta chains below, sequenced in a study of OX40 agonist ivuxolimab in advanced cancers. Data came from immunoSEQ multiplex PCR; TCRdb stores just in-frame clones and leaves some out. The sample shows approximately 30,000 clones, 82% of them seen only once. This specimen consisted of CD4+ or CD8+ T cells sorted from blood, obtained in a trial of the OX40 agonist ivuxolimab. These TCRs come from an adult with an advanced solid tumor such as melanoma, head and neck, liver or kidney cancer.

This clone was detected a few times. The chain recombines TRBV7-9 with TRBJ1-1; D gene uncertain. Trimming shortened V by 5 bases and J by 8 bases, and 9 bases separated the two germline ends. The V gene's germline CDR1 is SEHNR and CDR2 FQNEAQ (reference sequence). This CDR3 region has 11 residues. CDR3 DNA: TGTGCCAGCAGCCCTGAGAAGGAAGCTTTCTTT. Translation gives CASSPEKEAFF. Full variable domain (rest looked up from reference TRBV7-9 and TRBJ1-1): DTGVSQNPRHKITKRGQNVTFRCDPISEHNRLYWYRQTLGQGPEFLTYFQNEAQLEKSRLLSDRFSAERPKGSFSTLEIQRTEQGDSAMYLCASSPEKEAFFGQGTRLTVV.

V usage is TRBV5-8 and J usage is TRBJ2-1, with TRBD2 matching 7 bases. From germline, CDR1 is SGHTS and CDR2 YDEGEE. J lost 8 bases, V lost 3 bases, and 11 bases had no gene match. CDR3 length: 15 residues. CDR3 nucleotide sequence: TGTGCCAGCAGCTCTCCGGGACTATCGTTCGATGAGCAGTTCTTC. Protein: CASSSPGLSFDEQFF.

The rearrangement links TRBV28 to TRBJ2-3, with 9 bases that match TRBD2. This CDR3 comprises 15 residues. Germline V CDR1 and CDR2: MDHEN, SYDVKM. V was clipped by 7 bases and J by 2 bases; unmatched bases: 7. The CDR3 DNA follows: TGTGCCAGCATCGCTAGCGGGGCGCACACAGATACGCAGTATTTT. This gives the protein CASIASGAHTDTQYF.

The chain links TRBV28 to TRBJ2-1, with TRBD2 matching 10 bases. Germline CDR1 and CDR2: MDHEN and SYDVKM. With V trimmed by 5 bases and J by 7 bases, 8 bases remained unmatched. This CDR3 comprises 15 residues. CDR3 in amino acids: CASSPPSGRGNEQFF. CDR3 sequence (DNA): TGTGCCAGCAGTCCCCCTAGCGGGAGAGGGAATGAGCAGTTCTTC.

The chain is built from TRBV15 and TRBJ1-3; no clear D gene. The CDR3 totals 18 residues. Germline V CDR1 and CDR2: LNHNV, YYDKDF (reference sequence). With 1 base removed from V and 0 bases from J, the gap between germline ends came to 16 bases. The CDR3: CATSRVPRSANSGNTIYF. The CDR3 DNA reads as TGTGCCACCAGCAGAGTACCTAGAAGCGCCAACTCTGGAAACACCATATATTTT.

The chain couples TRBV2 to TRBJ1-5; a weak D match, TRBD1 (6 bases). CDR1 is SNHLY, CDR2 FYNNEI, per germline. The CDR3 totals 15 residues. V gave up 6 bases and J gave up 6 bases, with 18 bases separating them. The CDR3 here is CASRGEGGAGQPQHF. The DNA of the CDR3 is TGTGCCAGCAGGGGAGAGGGGGGCGCAGGTCAGCCCCAGCATTTT.

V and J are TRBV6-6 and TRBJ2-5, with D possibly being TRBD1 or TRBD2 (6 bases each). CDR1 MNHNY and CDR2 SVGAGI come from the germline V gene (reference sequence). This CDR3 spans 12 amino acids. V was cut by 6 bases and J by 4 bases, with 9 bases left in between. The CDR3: CASRTGAETQYF. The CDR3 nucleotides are TGTGCCAGCAGAACGGGGGCAGAGACCCAGTACTTC.

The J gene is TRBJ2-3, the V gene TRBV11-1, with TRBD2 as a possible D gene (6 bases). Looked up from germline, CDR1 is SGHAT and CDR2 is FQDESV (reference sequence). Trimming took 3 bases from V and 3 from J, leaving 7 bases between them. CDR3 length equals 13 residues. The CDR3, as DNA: TGTGCCAGCAGCTTCGGAGGGACAGATACGCAGTATTTT. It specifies CASSFGGTDTQYF.

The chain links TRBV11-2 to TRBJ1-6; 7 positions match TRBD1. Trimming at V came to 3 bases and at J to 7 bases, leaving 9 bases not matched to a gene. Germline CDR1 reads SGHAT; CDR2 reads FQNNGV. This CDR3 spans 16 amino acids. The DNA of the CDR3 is TGTGCCAGCAGCTTGAGACAGGGTTTATCAAATTCACCCCTCCACTTT. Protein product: CASSLRQGLSNSPLHF.

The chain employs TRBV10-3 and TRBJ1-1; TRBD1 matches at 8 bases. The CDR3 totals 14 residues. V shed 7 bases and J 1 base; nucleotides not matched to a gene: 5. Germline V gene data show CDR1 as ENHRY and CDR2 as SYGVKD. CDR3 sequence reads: CAIKVGQGNTEAFF. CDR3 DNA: TGTGCCATCAAGGTTGGACAGGGGAACACTGAAGCTTTCTTT.

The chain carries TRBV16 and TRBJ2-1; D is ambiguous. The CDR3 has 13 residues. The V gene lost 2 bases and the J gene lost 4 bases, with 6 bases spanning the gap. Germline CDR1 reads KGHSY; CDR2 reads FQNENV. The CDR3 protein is CASSQTEYNEQFF. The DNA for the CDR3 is TGTGCCAGCAGCCAAACAGAGTACAATGAGCAGTTCTTC.

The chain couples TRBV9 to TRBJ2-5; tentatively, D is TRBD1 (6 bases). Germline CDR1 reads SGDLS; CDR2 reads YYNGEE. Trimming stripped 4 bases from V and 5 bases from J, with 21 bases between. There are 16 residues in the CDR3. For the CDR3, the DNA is TGTGCCAGCAGCCCTACCCCCCGCAGGGGCCAGGAGACCCAGTACTTC. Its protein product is CASSPTPRRGQETQYF.

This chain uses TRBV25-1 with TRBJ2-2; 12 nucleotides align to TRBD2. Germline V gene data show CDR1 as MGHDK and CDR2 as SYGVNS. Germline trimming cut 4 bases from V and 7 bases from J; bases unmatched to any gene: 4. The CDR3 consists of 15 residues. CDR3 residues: CASSGLAGVSGELFF. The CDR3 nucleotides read TGTGCCAGCAGTGGACTAGCGGGAGTCAGCGGGGAGCTGTTTTTT.

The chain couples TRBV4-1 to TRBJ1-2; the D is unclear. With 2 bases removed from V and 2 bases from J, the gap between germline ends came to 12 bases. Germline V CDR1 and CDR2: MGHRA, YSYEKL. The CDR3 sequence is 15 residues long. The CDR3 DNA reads TGCGCCAGCAGCCAAATGCAGCTAGACAACTATGGCTACACCTTC. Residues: CASSQMQLDNYGYTF.

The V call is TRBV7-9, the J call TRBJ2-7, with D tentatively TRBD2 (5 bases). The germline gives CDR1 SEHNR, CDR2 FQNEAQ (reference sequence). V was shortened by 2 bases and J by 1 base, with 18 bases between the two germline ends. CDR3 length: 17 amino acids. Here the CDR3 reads CASSLILDTRKSYEQYF. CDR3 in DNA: TGTGCCAGCAGCTTAATTCTCGACACTAGAAAATCCTACGAGCAGTACTTC.

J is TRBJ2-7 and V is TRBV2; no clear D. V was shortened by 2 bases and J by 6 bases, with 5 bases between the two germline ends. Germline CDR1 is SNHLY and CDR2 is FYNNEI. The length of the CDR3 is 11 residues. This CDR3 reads CASSEFLEQYF. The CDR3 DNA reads TGTGCCAGCAGTGAATTTCTCGAGCAGTACTTC.

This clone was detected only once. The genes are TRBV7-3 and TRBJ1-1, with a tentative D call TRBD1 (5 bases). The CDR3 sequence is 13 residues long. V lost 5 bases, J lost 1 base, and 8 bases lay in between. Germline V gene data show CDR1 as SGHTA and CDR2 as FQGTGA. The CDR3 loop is CASSTQENTEAFF. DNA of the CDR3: TGTGCCAGCAGCACACAGGAGAACACTGAAGCTTTCTTT.

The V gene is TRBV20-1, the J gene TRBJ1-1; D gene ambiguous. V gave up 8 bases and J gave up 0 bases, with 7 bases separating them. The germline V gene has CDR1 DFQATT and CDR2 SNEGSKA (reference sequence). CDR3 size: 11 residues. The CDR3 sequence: CSLRMNTEAFF. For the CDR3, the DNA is TGCAGTCTGAGGATGAACACTGAAGCTTTCTTT.

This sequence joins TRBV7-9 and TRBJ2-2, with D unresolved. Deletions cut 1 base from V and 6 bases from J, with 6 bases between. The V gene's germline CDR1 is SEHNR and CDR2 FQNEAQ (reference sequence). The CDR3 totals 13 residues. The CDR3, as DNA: TGTGCCAGCAGCTTAGGGGCACCCGGGGAGCTGTTTTTT. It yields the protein CASSLGAPGELFF.

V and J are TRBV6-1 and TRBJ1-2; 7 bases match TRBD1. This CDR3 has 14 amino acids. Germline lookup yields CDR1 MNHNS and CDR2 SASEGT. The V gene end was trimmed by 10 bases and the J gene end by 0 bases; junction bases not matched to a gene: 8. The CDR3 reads CATWTGEANYGYTF. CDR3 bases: TGTGCCACCTGGACAGGTGAAGCTAACTATGGCTACACCTTC.

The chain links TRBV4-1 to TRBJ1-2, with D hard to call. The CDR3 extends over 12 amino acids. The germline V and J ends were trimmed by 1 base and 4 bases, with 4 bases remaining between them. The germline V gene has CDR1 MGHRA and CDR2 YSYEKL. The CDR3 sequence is CASSQVGYGYTF. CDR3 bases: TGCGCCAGCAGCCAAGTAGGCTATGGCTACACCTTC.

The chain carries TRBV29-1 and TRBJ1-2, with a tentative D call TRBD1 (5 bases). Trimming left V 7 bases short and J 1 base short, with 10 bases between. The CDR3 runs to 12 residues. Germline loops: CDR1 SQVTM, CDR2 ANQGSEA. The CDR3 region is CSAAQDNYGYTF. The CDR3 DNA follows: TGCAGCGCCGCACAGGATAACTATGGCTACACCTTC.

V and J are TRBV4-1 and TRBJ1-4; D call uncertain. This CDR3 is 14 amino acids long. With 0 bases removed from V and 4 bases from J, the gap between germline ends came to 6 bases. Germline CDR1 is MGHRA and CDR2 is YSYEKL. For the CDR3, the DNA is TGCGCCAGCAGCCAAGATAATCGTAATGAAAAACTGTTTTTT. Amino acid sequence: CASSQDNRNEKLFF.

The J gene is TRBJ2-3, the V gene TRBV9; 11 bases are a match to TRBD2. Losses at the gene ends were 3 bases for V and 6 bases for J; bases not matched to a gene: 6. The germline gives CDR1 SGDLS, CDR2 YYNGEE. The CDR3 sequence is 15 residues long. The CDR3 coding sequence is TGTGCCAGCAGCGCCGGGACTAGCGGCCGGGATACGCAGTATTTT. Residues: CASSAGTSGRDTQYF. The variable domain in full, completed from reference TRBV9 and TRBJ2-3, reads DSGVTQTPKHLITATGQRVTLRCSPRSGDLSVYWYQQSLDQGLQFLIQYYNGEERAKGNILERFSAQQFPDLHSELNLSSLELGDSALYFCASSAGTSGRDTQYFGPGTRLTVL.

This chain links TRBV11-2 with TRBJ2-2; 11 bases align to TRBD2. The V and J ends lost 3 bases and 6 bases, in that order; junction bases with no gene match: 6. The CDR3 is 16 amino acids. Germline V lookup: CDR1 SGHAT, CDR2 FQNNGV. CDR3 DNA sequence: TGTGCCAGCAGCTTCCATAGCGGGGGGGCCTCCGGGGAGCTGTTTTTT. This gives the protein CASSFHSGGASGELFF.

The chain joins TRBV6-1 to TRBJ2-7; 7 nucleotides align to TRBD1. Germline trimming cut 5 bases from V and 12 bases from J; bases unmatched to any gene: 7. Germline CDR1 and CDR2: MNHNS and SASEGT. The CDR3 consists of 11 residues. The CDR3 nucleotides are TGTGCCAGCAGTTATAAGGGGGCCAGGTACTTC. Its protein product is CASSYKGARYF.

DNA of the CDR3: TGTGCCAGTAGTATCGACAGGGCGGCTCGGGGCTACACCTTC. Amino acids: CASSIDRAARGYTF. This chain uses TRBV19 with TRBJ1-2, with 7 bases identical to TRBD1. J lost 8 bases, V lost 3 bases, and 9 bases had no gene match. The CDR3 spans 14 residues. CDR1 and CDR2 (germline): LNHDA, SQIVND (reference sequence).

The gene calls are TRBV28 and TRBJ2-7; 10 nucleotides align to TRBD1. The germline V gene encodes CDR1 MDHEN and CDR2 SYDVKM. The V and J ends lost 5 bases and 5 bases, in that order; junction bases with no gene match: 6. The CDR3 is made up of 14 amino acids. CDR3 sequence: CASSRGQGVHEQYF. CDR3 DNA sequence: TGTGCCAGCAGTAGAGGACAGGGGGTCCACGAGCAGTACTTC.

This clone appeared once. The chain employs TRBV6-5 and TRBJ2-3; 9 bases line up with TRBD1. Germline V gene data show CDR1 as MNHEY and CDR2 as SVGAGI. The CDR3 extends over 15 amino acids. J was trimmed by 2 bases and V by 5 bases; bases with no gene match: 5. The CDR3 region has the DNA TGTGCCAGCAGTCCAGACAGGGGGGACACAGATACGCAGTATTTT. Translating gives CASSPDRGDTDTQYF.

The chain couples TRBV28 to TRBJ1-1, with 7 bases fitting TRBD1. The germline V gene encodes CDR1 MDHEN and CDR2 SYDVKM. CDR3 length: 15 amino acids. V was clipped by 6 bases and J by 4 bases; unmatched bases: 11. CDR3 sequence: CASSPPTGMITEAFF. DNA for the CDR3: TGTGCCAGCAGCCCCCCGACAGGGATGATCACTGAAGCTTTCTTT.